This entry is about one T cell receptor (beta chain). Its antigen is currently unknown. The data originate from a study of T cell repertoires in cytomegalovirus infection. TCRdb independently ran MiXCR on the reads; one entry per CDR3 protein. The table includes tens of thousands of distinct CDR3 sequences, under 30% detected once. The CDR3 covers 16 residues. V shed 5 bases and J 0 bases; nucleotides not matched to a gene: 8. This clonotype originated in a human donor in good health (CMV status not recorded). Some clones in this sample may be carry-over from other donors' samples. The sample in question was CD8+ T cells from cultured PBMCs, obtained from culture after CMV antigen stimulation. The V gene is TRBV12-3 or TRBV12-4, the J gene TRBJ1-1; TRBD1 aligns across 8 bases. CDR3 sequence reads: CASSHPRTGMNTEAFF. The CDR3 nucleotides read TGTGCCAGCAGTCACCCCCGGACAGGGATGAACACTGAAGCTTTCTTT.